This is a list of T cell receptor beta chains from one sample in a study of identical twins' blood T cells. TCRdb independently ran MiXCR on the 5' RACE reads; one entry per CDR3 protein. Here the sample spans 350,000 to 400,000 distinct CDR3 sequences, about 28% being singletons. Input material: PBMCs. The receptors originated from a woman aged 18-49 years in good health. CDR3s include the opening cysteine and the closing phenylalanine or tryptophan. D genes are given only for firm matches. Clone size is shown for a subset of rows, as once, few, many or a class of expanded clone.

CDR3 length	V gene	clone size	J gene	D gene	CDR3 DNA	CDR3 protein
12	TRBV19	.	TRBJ1-1	.	TGTGCCAGTAGTATTGAGGGGACTGAAGCTTTCTTT	CASSIEGTEAFF
16	TRBV7-6	.	TRBJ1-5	.	TGTGCCAGCAGCTTAGGCGAGGGTTATAGCAATCAGCCCCAGCATTTT	CASSLGEGYSNQPQHF
12	TRBV29-1	few	TRBJ1-2	TRBD1	TGCAGCGTAGCGGACAGGCCCTATGGCTACACCTTC	CSVADRPYGYTF
13	TRBV7-2	few	TRBJ1-3	TRBD1	TGTGCCGGGGCGACAGGGGTTGGAAACACCATATATTTT	CAGATGVGNTIYF
14	TRBV6-6	.	TRBJ1-5	.	TGTGCCAGTTCTCGGTCGGGTCGAGGTCAGCCCCAGCATTTT	CASSRSGRGQPQHF
12	TRBV12-3/TRBV12-4	.	TRBJ1-6	.	TGTGCCAGCAAACTCCAGAATTCACCCCTCCACTTT	CASKLQNSPLHF
11	TRBV3-1	.	TRBJ1-1	.	TGTGCCAGCAGCACCTTCACTGAAGCTTTCTTT	CASSTFTEAFF
13	TRBV18	few	TRBJ1-1	.	TGTGCCAGCTCACACGGCACAGACACTGAAGCTTTCTTT	CASSHGTDTEAFF
13	TRBV11-2	.	TRBJ1-4	.	TGTGCCAGCAGCTTAGGAGGTGGGGGGAAACTGTTTTTT	CASSLGGGGKLFF
17	TRBV7-2	.	TRBJ2-2	.	TGTGCCAGCAGCTTAGTTCCCCTTGGATCGAACACCGGGGAGCTGTTTTTT	CASSLVPLGSNTGELFF
13	TRBV29-1	few	TRBJ1-1	TRBD1	TGCAGCTCGGGACAGGGGGCGGTCACTGAAGCTTTCTTT	CSSGQGAVTEAFF
15	TRBV18	few	TRBJ1-3	.	TGTGCCAGCTCCTACGGACAGATGGCTGGAAACACCATATATTTT	CASSYGQMAGNTIYF
13	TRBV20-1	.	TRBJ1-1	.	TGCAGTTCTCTTCGGGGCCCGGGGACTGAAGCTTTCTTT	CSSLRGPGTEAFF
15	TRBV7-8	.	TRBJ2-7	.	TGTGCCAGCAGCTTAGAGGGACGGACAGCCTACGAGCAGTACTTC	CASSLEGRTAYEQYF
14	TRBV30	.	TRBJ2-3	.	TGTGCCTGGAGTGTATTGGCTGCTCGAGATACGCAGTATTTT	CAWSVLAARDTQYF
14	TRBV7-2	.	TRBJ1-2	.	TGTGCCAGCAGCTTAGTAGGTCCAAATCGTGGCTACACCTTC	CASSLVGPNRGYTF
13	TRBV12-3/TRBV12-4	many	TRBJ1-2	TRBD1	TGTGCCAGCAGTATGGGACAGGAGTACGGCTACACCTTC	CASSMGQEYGYTF
15	TRBV13	many	TRBJ2-3	TRBD1	TGTGCCAGCAGCTCAGACAGGGATTTAACAGATACGCAGTATTTT	CASSSDRDLTDTQYF
14	TRBV6-5	few	TRBJ1-6	.	TGTGCCAGCAGCCGTACAGGGCCTTCTTCACCCCTCCACTTT	CASSRTGPSSPLHF
13	TRBV12-3/TRBV12-4	few	TRBJ1-5	TRBD1	TGTGCCAGCAGCCTGACAGGGACTCAGCCCCAGCATTTT	CASSLTGTQPQHF
15	TRBV20-1	few	TRBJ1-1	TRBD1	TGCAGTGCACCGGCGGAAACAGGGGTCTGGACTGAAGCTTTCTTT	CSAPAETGVWTEAFF
13	TRBV27	many	TRBJ1-2	.	TGTGCCAGCAGTTTAAACAGTAACTATGGCTACACCTTC	CASSLNSNYGYTF
15	TRBV19	.	TRBJ1-5	.	TGTGCCAGTAGTATAGCGTCAGGTGCCAATCAGCCCCAGCATTTT	CASSIASGANQPQHF
12	TRBV29-1	.	TRBJ2-7	.	TGCAGCGTTGAGGACAAGTCCTACGAGCAGTACTTC	CSVEDKSYEQYF
15	TRBV3-1	many	TRBJ2-1	.	TGTGCCAGCAGGGACACCCGAGTATCCTACAATGAGCAGTTCTTC	CASRDTRVSYNEQFF
14	TRBV29-1	.	TRBJ1-2	.	TGCAGCGTTGATATTGCAGACAGCAACTATGGCTACACCTTC	CSVDIADSNYGYTF
13	TRBV6-6	.	TRBJ2-5	.	TGTGCCAGCAGTTACGGAGCCCAAGAGACCCAGTACTTC	CASSYGAQETQYF
16	TRBV20-1	.	TRBJ2-1	TRBD1	TGCAGTGCTAAGTCTGTCCGACAGGGGGCTTTTTATGAGCAGTTCTTC	CSAKSVRQGAFYEQFF
15	TRBV6-5	many	TRBJ1-2	TRBD1	TGTGCCAGCAGTTACTCAGGGACAGTTTTCTATGGCTACACCTTC	CASSYSGTVFYGYTF
22	TRBV3-1	few	TRBJ1-1	TRBD1	TGTGCCAGCAGCCACCTGACACTACAGGGGGCGCGGGCTAAGCTAGGCTTGACTGAAGCTTTCTTT	CASSHLTLQGARAKLGLTEAFF
14	TRBV7-9	.	TRBJ1-4	.	TGTGCCAGCAGCCCCCGAGAAGATTTTGGAAAACTGTTTTTT	CASSPREDFGKLFF
17	TRBV9	few	TRBJ1-3	.	TGTGCCAGCAGCCTGGGGGGTGGAGGGGTCTCTGGAAACACCATATATTTT	CASSLGGGGVSGNTIYF
14	TRBV10-3	few	TRBJ2-3	.	TGTGCCATCAGTCGGACTGATAGCACAGATACGCAGTATTTT	CAISRTDSTDTQYF
10	TRBV29-1	.	TRBJ1-1	.	TGCAGCGTTCTGGCCCCTACGGCTTTCTTT	CSVLAPTAFF
15	TRBV20-1	.	TRBJ2-7	.	TGCAGTGCTAGAGACGCGGGACAGTTCTCCTACGAGCAGTACTTC	CSARDAGQFSYEQYF
17	TRBV4-3	few	TRBJ2-3	TRBD1	TGCGCCAGCAGCCAAGACGAAACAGGGACAGGATGGGATACGCAGTATTTT	CASSQDETGTGWDTQYF
13	TRBV28	.	TRBJ1-2	.	TGTGCCAGCACCTCGTGGGAGGTTGGCGGCTACACCTTC	CASTSWEVGGYTF
12	TRBV5-1	few	TRBJ1-2	.	TGCGCCAGCAGCTTGGAATACGGTGGCTACACCTTC	CASSLEYGGYTF
12	TRBV10-3	.	TRBJ2-1	.	TGTGCCATCAGCCAGCGGAATAATGAGCAGTTCTTC	CAISQRNNEQFF
13	TRBV11-2	.	TRBJ2-7	.	TGTGCCAGCAGCTTTGAGGGTCCCTACGAGCAGTACTTC	CASSFEGPYEQYF
15	TRBV30	once	TRBJ1-1	.	TGTGCCTGGAGCGTCCCTTGGGGAACTACCACTGAAGCTTTCTTT	CAWSVPWGTTTEAFF
17	TRBV4-3	.	TRBJ2-5	TRBD2	TGCGCCAGCAGCCAGGAGACTAGCGGGAGAGGGCAAGAGACCCAGTACTTC	CASSQETSGRGQETQYF
14	TRBV5-4	few	TRBJ2-7	.	TGTGCCAGCAGCCCCCCTCCCCCTAGAAACGAGCAGTACTTC	CASSPPPPRNEQYF
16	TRBV18	few	TRBJ1-3	.	TGTGCCAGCCCACTATCCGCGGATTCCTCTGGAAACACCATATATTTT	CASPLSADSSGNTIYF
17	TRBV29-1	many	TRBJ1-1	TRBD1	TGCAGCGTTGGCGGGACAGGGGGAAAAAGTTTCAGCCCTGAAGCTTTCTTT	CSVGGTGGKSFSPEAFF
15	TRBV29-1	.	TRBJ2-3	.	TGCAGCGTTGAGGTCAGAGGCGGCAGCACAGATACGCAGTGTTTT	CSVEVRGGSTDTQCF
13	TRBV30	.	TRBJ1-1	.	TGTGCCTGGAGAGGACAGCCAAACACTGAAGCTTTCTTT	CAWRGQPNTEAFF
17	TRBV19	.	TRBJ1-6	.	TGTGCCACCACCAGCCAGGCCCGGAGCTCCTATAATTCACCCCTCCACTTT	CATTSQARSSYNSPLHF
15	TRBV5-1	.	TRBJ1-6	TRBD1	TGCGCCAGCAGCAAGGGACAGGGGGATGTTTCACCCCTCCACTTT	CASSKGQGDVSPLHF
13	TRBV6-5	.	TRBJ1-2	TRBD1	TGTGCCAGCAGTTCGCAGGGGGCCAATGGCTACACCTTC	CASSSQGANGYTF
13	TRBV29-1	.	TRBJ2-4	.	TGCAGCGCCATAATACAGGAGTCGGTCATTCAGTACTTC	CSAIIQESVIQYF
15	TRBV27	few	TRBJ2-1	.	TGTGCCAGCAGTTTATTCTTCACCTCCTACAATGAGCAGTTCTTC	CASSLFFTSYNEQFF